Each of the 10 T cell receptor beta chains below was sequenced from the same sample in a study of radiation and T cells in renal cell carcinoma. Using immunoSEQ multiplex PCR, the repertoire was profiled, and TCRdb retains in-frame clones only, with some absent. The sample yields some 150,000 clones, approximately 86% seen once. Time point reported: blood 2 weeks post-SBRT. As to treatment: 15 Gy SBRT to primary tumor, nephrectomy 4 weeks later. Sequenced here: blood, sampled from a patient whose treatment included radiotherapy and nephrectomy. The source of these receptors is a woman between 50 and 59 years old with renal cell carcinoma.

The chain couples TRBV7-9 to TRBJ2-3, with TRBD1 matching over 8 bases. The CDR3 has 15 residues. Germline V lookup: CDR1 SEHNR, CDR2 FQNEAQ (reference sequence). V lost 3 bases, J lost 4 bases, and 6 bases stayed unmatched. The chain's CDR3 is CASSLGPGGADTQYF. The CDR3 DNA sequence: TGTGCCAGCAGCTTGGGACCAGGGGGCGCAGATACGCAGTATTTT.

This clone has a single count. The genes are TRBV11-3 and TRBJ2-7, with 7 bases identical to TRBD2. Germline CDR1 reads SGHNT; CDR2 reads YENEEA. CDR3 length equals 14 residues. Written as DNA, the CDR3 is TGTGCTTCCCCGGAAGGCGGGGGAACCTACGAGCAGTACTTC. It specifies CASPEGGGTYEQYF.

CDR3 amino acids: CASSLRPGVRTGELFF. As DNA, the CDR3 is TGTGCCAGCAGCTTAAGGCCTGGGGTACGGACCGGGGAGCTGTTTTTT. The chain has TRBV5-7 and TRBJ2-2; D gene unclear. TRBV5-7 is an open reading frame, and its role is uncertain. This CDR3 has 16 residues. With 2 bases removed from V and 5 bases from J, the gap between germline ends came to 16 bases.

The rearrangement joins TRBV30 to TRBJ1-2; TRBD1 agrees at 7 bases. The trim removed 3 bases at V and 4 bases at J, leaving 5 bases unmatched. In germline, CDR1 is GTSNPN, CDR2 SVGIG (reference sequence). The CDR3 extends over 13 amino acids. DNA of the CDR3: TGTGCCTGGAGCGGACAGGCGGTCTATGGCTACACCTTC. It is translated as CAWSGQAVYGYTF.

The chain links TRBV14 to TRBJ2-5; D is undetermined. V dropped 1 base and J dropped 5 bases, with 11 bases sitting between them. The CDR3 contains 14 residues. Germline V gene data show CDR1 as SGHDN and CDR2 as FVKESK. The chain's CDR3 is CASSQVRQAETQYF. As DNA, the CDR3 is TGTGCCAGCAGCCAAGTGAGGCAGGCTGAGACCCAGTACTTC. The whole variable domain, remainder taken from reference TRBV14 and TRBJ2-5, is EAGVTQFPSHSVIEKGQTVTLRCDPISGHDNLYWYRRVMGKEIKFLLHFVKESKQDESGMPNNRFLAERTGGTYSTLKVQPAELEDSGVYFCASSQVRQAETQYFGPGTRLLVL.

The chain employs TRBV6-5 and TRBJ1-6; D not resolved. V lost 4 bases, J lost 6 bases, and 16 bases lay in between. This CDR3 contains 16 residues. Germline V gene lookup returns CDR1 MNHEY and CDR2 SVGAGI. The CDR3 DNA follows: TGTGCCAGCAGTTTCGTCCCTCGGGGATCTAATTCACCCCTCCACTTT. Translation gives CASSFVPRGSNSPLHF.

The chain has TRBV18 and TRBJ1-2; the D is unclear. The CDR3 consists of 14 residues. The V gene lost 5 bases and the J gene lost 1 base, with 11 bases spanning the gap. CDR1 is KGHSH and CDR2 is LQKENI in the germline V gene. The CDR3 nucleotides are TGTGCCAGCTCATCTCAAACTGATAACTATGGCTACACCTTC. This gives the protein CASSSQTDNYGYTF. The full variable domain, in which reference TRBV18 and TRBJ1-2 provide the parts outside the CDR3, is NAGVMQNPRHLVRRRGQEARLRCSPMKGHSHVYWYRQLPEEGLKFMVYLQKENIIDESGMPKERFSAEFPKEGPSILRIQQVVRGDSAAYFCASSSQTDNYGYTFGSGTRLTVV.

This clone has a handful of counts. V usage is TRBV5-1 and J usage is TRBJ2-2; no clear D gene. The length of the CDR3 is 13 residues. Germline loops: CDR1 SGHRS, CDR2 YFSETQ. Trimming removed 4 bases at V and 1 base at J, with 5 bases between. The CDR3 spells CASSLLNTGELFF. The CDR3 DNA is TGCGCCAGCAGCCTCCTGAACACCGGGGAGCTGTTTTTT.

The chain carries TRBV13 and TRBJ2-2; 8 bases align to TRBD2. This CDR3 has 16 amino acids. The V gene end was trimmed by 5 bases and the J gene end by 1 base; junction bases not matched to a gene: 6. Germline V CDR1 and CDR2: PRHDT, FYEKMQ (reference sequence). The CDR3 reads CASSPKRGWNTGELFF. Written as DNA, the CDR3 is TGTGCCAGCAGCCCCAAGCGGGGGTGGAACACCGGGGAGCTGTTTTTT.

The CDR3 protein is CASSFNRGHDEKLFF. The CDR3 DNA follows: TGCGCCAGCAGCTTTAACAGGGGGCATGATGAAAAACTGTTTTTT. The J gene is TRBJ1-4, the V gene TRBV5-1, with 9 bases lining up with TRBD1. Germline lookup yields CDR1 SGHRS and CDR2 YFSETQ. With 2 bases clipped from V and 6 bases from J, the junction kept 5 bases outside the gene matches. This CDR3 region has 15 residues.